A selection of T cell receptor beta chains follows, all from one sample in a study of T cells in Graves' hyperthyroidism and ophthalmopathy. TCRdb re-derived calls from the multiplex PCR reads in MiXCR, one entry per CDR3 protein. The sample consists of 450,000 to 600,000 distinct CDR3 sequences, just under 20% of them appearing once. The sequenced sample was blood. Receptors were obtained from a man aged 35-49 years with Graves' ophthalmopathy. Both conserved end residues are part of each CDR3. The order of the fields is J gene, V gene, CDR3 protein.

j_call: TRBJ1-1; v_call: TRBV25-1; cdr3_aa: CASTSGTLNTEAFF
j_call: TRBJ2-3; v_call: TRBV4-1; cdr3_aa: CASSQVGTSGISTDTQYF
j_call: TRBJ2-1; v_call: TRBV10-3; cdr3_aa: CAISEGGGVYNEQFF
j_call: TRBJ2-7; v_call: TRBV7-9; cdr3_aa: CASSSPGSMTETYEQYF
j_call: TRBJ1-2; v_call: TRBV5-5; cdr3_aa: CASSFSRGGYGYTF
j_call: TRBJ2-1; v_call: TRBV18; cdr3_aa: CASSPPGDEQFF
j_call: TRBJ2-2; v_call: TRBV14; cdr3_aa: CASSQERLFTGELFF
j_call: TRBJ2-7; v_call: TRBV18; cdr3_aa: CASSPSGRQDQEQYF
j_call: TRBJ2-7; v_call: TRBV6-6; cdr3_aa: CASSYSRNARGEQYF
j_call: TRBJ1-4; v_call: TRBV7-9; cdr3_aa: CASTRGDRATNEKLFF
j_call: TRBJ2-7; v_call: TRBV19; cdr3_aa: CASSNSGGQTSYEQYF
j_call: TRBJ2-5; v_call: TRBV7-9; cdr3_aa: CASSRGTEEGTQYF
j_call: TRBJ2-5; v_call: TRBV5-1; cdr3_aa: CASSLPQQETQYF
j_call: TRBJ2-3; v_call: TRBV6-1; cdr3_aa: CASSEGDSLTDTQYF
j_call: TRBJ2-2; v_call: TRBV6-2/TRBV6-3; cdr3_aa: CASSSRGLRDRDTGELFF
j_call: TRBJ1-6; v_call: TRBV6-1; cdr3_aa: CASSLSVGGSNSPLHF
j_call: TRBJ2-1; v_call: TRBV7-2; cdr3_aa: CASSKRTSGRGEQFF
j_call: TRBJ2-7; v_call: TRBV4-1; cdr3_aa: CASSQQPGQGAREQYF
j_call: TRBJ1-2; v_call: TRBV7-9; cdr3_aa: CASSLSDSLPYGYTF
j_call: TRBJ2-1; v_call: TRBV5-1; cdr3_aa: CASSEINRAHEQFF
j_call: TRBJ1-5; v_call: TRBV2; cdr3_aa: CASSEALGPLGIQHF
j_call: TRBJ1-2; v_call: TRBV12-3/TRBV12-4; cdr3_aa: CASSRDRGGYGYTF
j_call: TRBJ2-1; v_call: TRBV11-2; cdr3_aa: CASSHSGAAQFF
j_call: TRBJ1-3; v_call: TRBV15; cdr3_aa: CATSNGQGAGNTIYF
j_call: TRBJ2-7; v_call: TRBV3-1; cdr3_aa: CASSQDRLAGGYEQYF
j_call: TRBJ2-1; v_call: TRBV20-1; cdr3_aa: CSASGEGGGDNEQFF
j_call: TRBJ1-4; v_call: TRBV29-1; cdr3_aa: CSVESPGQVKLFF
j_call: TRBJ2-7; v_call: TRBV10-3; cdr3_aa: CAISGGLTDYEQYF
j_call: TRBJ2-1; v_call: TRBV19; cdr3_aa: CASSIPPGDGQFF
j_call: TRBJ2-7; v_call: TRBV7-9; cdr3_aa: CASSLRGGDNEQYF
j_call: TRBJ2-2; v_call: TRBV19; cdr3_aa: CASSRGQVGGELFF
j_call: TRBJ1-6; v_call: TRBV12-3/TRBV12-4; cdr3_aa: CASSLFRNNSPLHF
j_call: TRBJ1-2; v_call: TRBV4-1; cdr3_aa: CASSQGVINYGYTF
j_call: TRBJ2-3; v_call: TRBV6-1; cdr3_aa: CASSAIRTDTQYF
j_call: TRBJ2-3; v_call: TRBV10-1; cdr3_aa: CASSESSTTGTDTQYF
j_call: TRBJ1-2; v_call: TRBV29-1; cdr3_aa: CSVDPTRHYGYTF
j_call: TRBJ2-7; v_call: TRBV7-2; cdr3_aa: CASSLSIQDYEQYF
j_call: TRBJ2-1; v_call: TRBV3-1; cdr3_aa: CASSQAGTGGLSSYNEQFF
j_call: TRBJ2-4; v_call: TRBV27; cdr3_aa: CASSLSGGTLAKNIQYF
j_call: TRBJ2-1; v_call: TRBV7-2; cdr3_aa: CASSIRPTGQGEQFF
j_call: TRBJ2-2; v_call: TRBV29-1; cdr3_aa: CSAGTSGGRGELFF
j_call: TRBJ2-7; v_call: TRBV27; cdr3_aa: CASSLGGARSYEQYF
j_call: TRBJ2-1; v_call: TRBV4-3; cdr3_aa: CASSLTSGRGNEQFF
j_call: TRBJ2-3; v_call: TRBV12-3/TRBV12-4; cdr3_aa: CASRGGRTRPDTQYF
j_call: TRBJ2-1; v_call: TRBV7-9; cdr3_aa: CASRDRGRYNEQFF
j_call: TRBJ1-3; v_call: TRBV4-3; cdr3_aa: CASSPTSGGNTIYF
j_call: TRBJ2-2; v_call: TRBV12-3/TRBV12-4; cdr3_aa: CASRRGGGTGELFF
j_call: TRBJ2-1; v_call: TRBV3-1; cdr3_aa: CASSQGGPGLAGERSFMDEQFF
j_call: TRBJ2-3; v_call: TRBV2; cdr3_aa: CASGGSGLSTDTQYF
j_call: TRBJ2-1; v_call: TRBV12-3/TRBV12-4; cdr3_aa: CASSLSPSSNEQFF
j_call: TRBJ2-7; v_call: TRBV30; cdr3_aa: CAWSVKGQGVLYEQYF
j_call: TRBJ1-2; v_call: TRBV28; cdr3_aa: CASSPGQGNYGHTF
j_call: TRBJ1-1; v_call: TRBV7-9; cdr3_aa: CASSPGHPPNTEAFF
j_call: TRBJ1-1; v_call: TRBV2; cdr3_aa: CASYDQGAIKAFF
j_call: TRBJ1-2; v_call: TRBV3-1; cdr3_aa: CASSQEPGAAFGYTF